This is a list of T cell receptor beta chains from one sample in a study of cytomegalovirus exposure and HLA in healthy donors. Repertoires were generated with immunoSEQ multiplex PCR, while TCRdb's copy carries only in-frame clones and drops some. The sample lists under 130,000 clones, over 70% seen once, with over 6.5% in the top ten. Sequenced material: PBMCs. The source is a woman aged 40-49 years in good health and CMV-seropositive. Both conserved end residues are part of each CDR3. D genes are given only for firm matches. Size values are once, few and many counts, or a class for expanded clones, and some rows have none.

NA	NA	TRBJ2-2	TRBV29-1	CSAGHDRIAGELFF	TGCAGCGCCGGACATGACAGGATCGCCGGGGAGCTGTTTTTT
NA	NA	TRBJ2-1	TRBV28	CASSLPAPSVTNNEQFF	TGTGCCAGCAGTTTACCCGCGCCTAGCGTTACGAACAATGAGCAGTTCTTC
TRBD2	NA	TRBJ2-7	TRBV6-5	CASSQAGGTREQYF	TGTGCCAGCAGTCAAGCGGGAGGAACCCGAGAGCAGTACTTC
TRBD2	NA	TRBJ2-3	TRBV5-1	CASKRTLLAGEDTQYF	TGCGCCAGCAAACGAACCCTACTAGCGGGAGAGGATACGCAGTATTTT
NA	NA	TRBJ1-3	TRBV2	CASRGDGNTIYF	TGTGCCAGCAGGGGAGATGGAAACACCATATATTTT
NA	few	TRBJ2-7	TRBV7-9	CSSSRTKEQYF	TGTTCCAGCAGTCGTACAAAAGAGCAGTACTTC
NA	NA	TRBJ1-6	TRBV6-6	CASSPRGGNNSPLHF	TGTGCCAGCAGTCCACGGGGGGGGAACAATTCACCCCTCCACTTT
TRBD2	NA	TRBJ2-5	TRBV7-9	CASSILGLATYQETQYF	TGTGCCAGCAGCATACTAGGACTAGCGACGTACCAAGAGACCCAGTACTTC
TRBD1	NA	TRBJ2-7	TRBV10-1	CASSGGQGYEQYF	TGCGCCAGCAGCGGCGGACAGGGCTACGAGCAGTACTTC
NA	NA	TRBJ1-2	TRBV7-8	CASSPRARYGYTF	TGTGCCAGCAGCCCCAGGGCTAGGTATGGCTACACCTTC
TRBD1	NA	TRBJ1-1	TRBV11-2	CASSSPRQGAEAFF	TGTGCCAGCAGCTCCCCCCGACAGGGGGCTGAAGCTTTCTTT
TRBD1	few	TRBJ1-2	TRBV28	CASSSLGQGYGYTF	TGTGCCAGCAGTTCCCTGGGACAGGGCTATGGCTACACCTTC
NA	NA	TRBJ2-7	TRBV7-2	CASSFRDTYEQYF	TGTGCCAGCAGTTTTCGGGACACTTACGAGCAGTACTTC
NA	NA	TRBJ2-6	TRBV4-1	CASSQAQGSGANVLTF	TGCGCCAGCAGCCAAGCACAGGGATCTGGGGCCAACGTCCTGACTTTC
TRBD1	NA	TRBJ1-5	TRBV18	CASSRMGQGYDQPQHF	TGTGCCAGCTCACGGATGGGACAGGGGTACGATCAGCCCCAGCATTTT
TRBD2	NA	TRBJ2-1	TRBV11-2	CASSLSGRRGGEQFF	TGTGCCAGCAGCCTTAGCGGGAGGCGGGGGGGTGAGCAGTTCTTC
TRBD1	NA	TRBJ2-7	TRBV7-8	CASSFPRDRVRYEQYF	TGTGCCAGCAGCTTTCCAAGGGACAGGGTACGGTACGAGCAGTACTTC
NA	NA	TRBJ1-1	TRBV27	CASSFRVQGLAEAFF	TGTGCCAGCAGTTTTCGGGTACAAGGATTGGCTGAAGCTTTCTTT
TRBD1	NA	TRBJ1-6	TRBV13	CASSPDRVPPLHF	TGTGCCAGCAGCCCAGACAGGGTTCCACCCCTCCACTTT
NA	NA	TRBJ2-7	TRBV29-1	CSVDEGYEQYF	TGCAGCGTTGACGAGGGCTACGAGCAGTACTTC
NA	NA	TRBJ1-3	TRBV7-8	CASSLGLGSSGNTIYF	TGTGCCAGCAGCTTAGGCCTCGGGAGCTCTGGAAACACCATATATTTT
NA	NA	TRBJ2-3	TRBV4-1	CASSQSFYTDTQYF	TGCGCCAGCAGCCAGTCCTTTTACACAGATACGCAGTATTTT
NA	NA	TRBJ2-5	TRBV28	CASSLQWRGSRPQETQYF	TGTGCCAGCAGTCTACAATGGAGGGGTAGCCGACCTCAAGAGACCCAGTACTTC
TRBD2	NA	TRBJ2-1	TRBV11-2	CASSLDLTLADSQFF	TGTGCCAGCAGCTTAGATCTTACGCTAGCGGATAGTCAGTTCTTC
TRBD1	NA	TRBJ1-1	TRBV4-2	CASSPYRGVVIDEAFF	TGTGCCAGCAGCCCGTACAGGGGAGTGGTAATTGATGAAGCTTTCTTT
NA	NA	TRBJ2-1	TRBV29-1	CSGKVDNNYNEQFF	TGCAGCGGTAAGGTGGACAACAACTACAATGAGCAGTTCTTC
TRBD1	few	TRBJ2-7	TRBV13	CASSWDRREQYF	TGTGCCAGCAGCTGGGACAGGCGCGAGCAGTACTTC
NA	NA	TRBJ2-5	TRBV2	CASSEWNRLQETQYF	TGTGCCAGCAGTGAATGGAACAGGTTACAAGAGACCCAGTACTTC
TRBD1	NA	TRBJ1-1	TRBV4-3	CASSQDHGTGGNTEAFF	TGCGCCAGCAGCCAAGATCACGGGACAGGCGGCAACACTGAAGCTTTCTTT
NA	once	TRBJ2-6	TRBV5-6	CASSSLLSGANVLTF	TGTGCCAGCAGCTCCCTCCTCTCTGGGGCCAACGTCCTGACTTTC
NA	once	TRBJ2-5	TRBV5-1	CASSLVGGGRETQYF	TGCGCCAGCAGCTTGGTTGGGGGGGGCCGAGAGACCCAGTACTTC
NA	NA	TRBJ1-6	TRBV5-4	CASSLRPGHNSPLHF	TGTGCCAGCAGCCTAAGACCGGGACACAATTCACCCCTCCACTTT
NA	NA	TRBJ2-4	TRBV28	CASSFPQNIQYF	TGTGCCAGCAGTTTCCCTCAAAACATTCAGTACTTC
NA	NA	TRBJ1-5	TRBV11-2	CASSSRGGSEQPQHF	TGTGCCAGCAGCTCAAGGGGGGGGTCGGAACAGCCCCAGCATTTT
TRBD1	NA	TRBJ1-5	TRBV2	CASSLTGAPGQPQHF	TGTGCCAGCAGCCTCACAGGGGCGCCAGGTCAGCCCCAGCATTTT
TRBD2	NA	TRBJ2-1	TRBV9	CASSVATSAKSYNEQFF	TGTGCCAGCAGCGTAGCTACTAGCGCAAAGTCCTACAATGAGCAGTTCTTC
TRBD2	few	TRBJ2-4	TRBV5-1	CASSKVAGVAIGNIQYF	TGCGCCAGCAGCAAAGTAGCGGGGGTTGCCATCGGAAACATTCAGTACTTC
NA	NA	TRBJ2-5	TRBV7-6	CASSYLGLGGQETQYF	TGTGCCAGCAGCTACCTGGGCTTGGGGGGACAAGAGACCCAGTACTTC
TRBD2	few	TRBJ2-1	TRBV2	CASSVREGPYNEQFF	TGTGCCAGCAGTGTGCGGGAGGGCCCCTACAATGAGCAGTTCTTC
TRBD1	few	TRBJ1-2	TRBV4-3	CASSRSWDSYGYTF	TGCGCCAGCAGCCGTAGTTGGGACAGCTATGGCTACACCTTC
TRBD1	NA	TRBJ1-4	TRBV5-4	CASSLARDRDEKLFF	TGTGCCAGCAGCTTGGCCCGGGACAGGGATGAAAAACTGTTTTTT
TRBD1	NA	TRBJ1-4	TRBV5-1	CASSLAGTGGEKLFF	TGCGCCAGCAGCTTGGCCGGGACAGGGGGTGAAAAACTGTTTTTT
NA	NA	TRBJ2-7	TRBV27	CASSTRRGGPYEQYF	TGTGCCAGCAGTACCCGCAGGGGTGGTCCCTACGAGCAGTACTTC
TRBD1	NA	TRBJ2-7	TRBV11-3	CASSLRGPGAAAGSYEQYF	TGTGCCAGCAGCTTAAGGGGGCCCGGGGCCGCGGCCGGCTCCTACGAGCAGTACTTC
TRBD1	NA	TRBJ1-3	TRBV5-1	CASSPGPGGGNTIYF	TGCGCCAGCAGCCCAGGACCAGGGGGCGGAAACACCATATATTTT
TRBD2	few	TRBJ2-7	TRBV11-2	CASSLPWTSSHEQYF	TGTGCCAGCAGCTTACCCTGGACTAGCAGCCACGAGCAGTACTTC
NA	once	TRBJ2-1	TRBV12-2	CASRLAGLAGAYNEQFF	TGTGCAAGTCGCTTAGCGGGACTAGCGGGAGCCTACAATGAGCAGTTCTTC
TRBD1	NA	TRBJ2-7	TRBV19	CASSRQTTGGSSYEQYF	TGTGCCAGTAGTAGGCAAACGACAGGGGGATCATCCTACGAGCAGTACTTC
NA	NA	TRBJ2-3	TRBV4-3	CASSQEWSGGYNTDTQYF	TGCGCCAGCAGCCAAGAATGGAGCGGAGGATACAACACAGATACGCAGTATTTT
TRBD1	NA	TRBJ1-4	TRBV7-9	CASNPGQGNNEKLFF	TGTGCCAGCAACCCGGGACAGGGTAACAATGAAAAACTGTTTTTT
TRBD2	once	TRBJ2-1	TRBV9	CASSSKVAGFRNEQFF	TGTGCCAGCAGCTCGAAAGTAGCGGGATTCCGCAATGAGCAGTTCTTC